The next 12 T cell receptor beta chains were all read from a single sample in a study of beta chain features in type 1 diabetes. Expressed TCRB transcripts were sequenced after all isolated RNA was converted to cDNA. Produced via immunoSEQ multiplex PCR; TCRdb's table is partial and in-frame only. The sample contains around 500,000 clones, approximately 30% of which appear only once. Sample: naive CD4+ T cells from blood. The receptors were gathered from a man between 18 and 35 years old in good health.

The genes are TRBV11-2 and TRBJ2-3; D possibly uses TRBD1 or TRBD2 (5 bases each). The CDR3 has 16 amino acids. Trimming cost V 2 bases and J 2 bases, with 14 bases left between them. CDR1 and CDR2 (germline): SGHAT, FQNNGV. The CDR3 DNA is TGTGCCAGCAGCTTATACTCCGGGACCTTCACAGATACGCAGTATTTT. Translated, it gives CASSLYSGTFTDTQYF.

The chain recombines TRBV10-3 with TRBJ2-5; 9 positions agree with TRBD1. The end of the DNA fits TRBJ2-7 better, so the J call may be wrong. CDR1 is ENHRY, CDR2 SYGVKD, per germline. CDR3 length: 16 amino acids. CDR3 in DNA: TGTGCCATCAGTGAGTCCGGGGGACAGGGATCGAACGAGCAGTACTTC. Amino acids: CAISESGGQGSNEQYF.

V is TRBV4-3 and J is TRBJ2-4; 9 bases agree with TRBD2. Trimming took 2 bases from V and 3 from J; bases not matched to a gene: 5. Germline V gene sequence: CDR1 LGHNA, CDR2 YSLEER. CDR3 length: 16 amino acids. As DNA, the CDR3 is TGCGCCAGCAGCCAAATGGTAGCGGGAGTCAAAAACATTCAGTACTTC. Amino acid sequence: CASSQMVAGVKNIQYF.

This clone was seen a handful of times. V gene TRBV18 combines with J gene TRBJ2-7, with D perhaps being TRBD1 or TRBD2 (6 bases each). Per germline, CDR1 KGHSH and CDR2 LQKENI. Trimming removed 6 bases at V and 4 bases at J, with 10 bases between. The length of the CDR3 is 12 residues. As DNA, the CDR3 is TGTGCCAGCTCCCTAGGGGGGTACGAGCAGTACTTC. This gives the protein CASSLGGYEQYF. Variable domain in full (rest from reference TRBV18 and TRBJ2-7): NAGVMQNPRHLVRRRGQEARLRCSPMKGHSHVYWYRQLPEEGLKFMVYLQKENIIDESGMPKERFSAEFPKEGPSILRIQQVVRGDSAAYFCASSLGGYEQYFGPGTRLTVT.

This chain connects TRBV2 to TRBJ2-7; D gene uncertain. The CDR3 has 11 amino acids. Between the trimmed V and J ends, which lost 7 bases and 6 bases, there was a span of 10 bases. From germline, CDR1 is SNHLY and CDR2 FYNNEI. CDR3 sequence: CASITVREQYF. CDR3 sequence (DNA): TGTGCCAGCATAACTGTGCGCGAGCAGTACTTC.

In its sample, this clone was seen a few times. The J gene is TRBJ2-2, the V gene TRBV10-3, with TRBD2 matching over 10 bases. V lost 9 bases, J lost 4 bases, and 5 bases stayed unmatched. CDR1 ENHRY and CDR2 SYGVKD come from the germline V gene. This CDR3 is 14 amino acids long. CDR3 region: CAISQREGTGELFF. CDR3 coding DNA: TGTGCCATTTCCCAGCGGGAGGGCACCGGGGAGCTGTTTTTT.

In this sample, this clone turned up a few times. Relative to the germline gene, one junction end is altered; a read error may explain this. The V gene is TRBV20-1, the J gene TRBJ2-7; D not resolved. The V gene's germline CDR1 is DFQATT and CDR2 SNEGSKA (reference sequence). This CDR3 is built from 10 residues. The CDR3 here is CSASVPGRRF. CDR3 DNA sequence: TGCAGTGCTAGTGTACCGGGCCGTCGATTC.

This clone was detected a few times. The chain links TRBV19 to TRBJ1-4; D is perhaps TRBD1 (5 bases). V lost 5 bases and J 0 bases, leaving 22 bases between the germline ends. This CDR3 contains 19 residues. CDR1 LNHDA and CDR2 SQIVND come from the germline V gene (reference sequence). CDR3 nucleotide sequence: TGTGCCAGTAGTCCGATCGGCACAGGCCCGTTCGCAACTAATGAAAAACTGTTTTTT. The encoded protein is CASSPIGTGPFATNEKLFF.

This clone was seen only a few times. The chain's CDR3 is CASSFTGGNEQFF. The DNA for the CDR3 is TGTGCCAGCAGCTTCACAGGGGGTAATGAGCAGTTCTTC. This chain joins TRBV7-3 and TRBJ2-1, with 8 bases aligning to TRBD1. Germline values: CDR1 SGHTA, CDR2 FQGTGA. There are 13 residues in the CDR3. V dropped 3 bases and J dropped 7; count of bases not matched to a gene: 2.

The chain employs TRBV9 and TRBJ2-1; TRBD1 is a possible D gene (5 bases). There are 15 residues in the CDR3. V dropped 0 bases and J dropped 2 bases, with 9 bases sitting between them. Germline loops: CDR1 SGDLS, CDR2 YYNGEE. The CDR3 here is CASSVVEGAYNEQFF. CDR3 DNA: TGTGCCAGCAGCGTAGTCGAAGGGGCCTACAATGAGCAGTTCTTC.

The chain combines TRBV10-3 with TRBJ2-1, with TRBD1 identical over 10 bases. Trimming removed 3 bases from V and 5 bases from J; junction bases left unmatched: 7. Per germline, CDR1 ENHRY and CDR2 SYGVKD. The CDR3 sequence is 16 residues long. The CDR3 bases are TGTGCCATCAGTGACCCCGGGACAGGGGTGAACAATGAGCAGTTCTTC. It specifies CAISDPGTGVNNEQFF.

In its sample, this clone was seen a few times. The chain carries TRBV7-3 and TRBJ2-7; D may be TRBD2 (6 bases). CDR1 and CDR2 (germline): SGHTA, FQGTGA. Trimming removed 4 bases at V and 7 bases at J, with 14 bases between. The CDR3 runs 13 residues. The CDR3 spells CASSSAGNAEQYF. The CDR3 nucleotides read TGTGCCAGCAGCTCAGCGGGTAATGCTGAGCAGTACTTC.